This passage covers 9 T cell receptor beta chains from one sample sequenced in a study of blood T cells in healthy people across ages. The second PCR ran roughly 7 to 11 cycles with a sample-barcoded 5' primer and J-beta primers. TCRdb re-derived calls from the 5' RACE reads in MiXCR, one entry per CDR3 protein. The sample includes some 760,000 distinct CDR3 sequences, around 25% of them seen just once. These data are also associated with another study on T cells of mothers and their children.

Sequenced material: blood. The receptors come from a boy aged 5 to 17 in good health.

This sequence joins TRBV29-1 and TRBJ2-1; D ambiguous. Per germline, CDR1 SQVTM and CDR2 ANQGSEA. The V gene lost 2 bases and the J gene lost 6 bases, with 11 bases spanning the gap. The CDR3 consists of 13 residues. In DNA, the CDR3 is TGCAGCGTTGAACAGGTTCTTAGCAATGAGCAGTTCTTC. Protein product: CSVEQVLSNEQFF.

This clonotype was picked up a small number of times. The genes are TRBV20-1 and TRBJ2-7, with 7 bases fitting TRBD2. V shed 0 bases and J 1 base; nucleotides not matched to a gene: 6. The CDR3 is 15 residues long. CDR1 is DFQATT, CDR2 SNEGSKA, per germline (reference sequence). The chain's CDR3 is CSARDRQGLSYEQYF. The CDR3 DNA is TGCAGTGCTAGAGATAGGCAGGGACTATCCTACGAGCAGTACTTC.

In nucleotides, the CDR3 is TGCAGTGCTCTACGACCCGGGACTGGGCCCTACGAGCAGTACTTC. The encoded protein is CSALRPGTGPYEQYF. The chain uses TRBV20-1 and TRBJ2-7, with D possibly TRBD2 on 6 matching bases. The germline gives CDR1 DFQATT, CDR2 SNEGSKA (reference sequence). CDR3 length: 15 residues. V lost 5 bases to trimming and J lost 2 bases, with 19 bases between them.

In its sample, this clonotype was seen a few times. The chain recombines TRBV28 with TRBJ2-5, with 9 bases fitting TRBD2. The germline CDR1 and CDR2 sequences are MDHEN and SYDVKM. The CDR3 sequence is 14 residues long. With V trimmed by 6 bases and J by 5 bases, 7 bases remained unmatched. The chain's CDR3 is CASSENSGRETQYF. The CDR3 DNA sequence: TGTGCCAGCAGCGAAAACAGCGGGAGGGAGACCCAGTACTTC. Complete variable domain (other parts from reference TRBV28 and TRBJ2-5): DVKVTQSSRYLVKRTGEKVFLECVQDMDHENMFWYRQDPGLGLRLIYFSYDVKMKEKGDIPEGYSVSREKKERFSLILESASTNQTSMYLCASSENSGRETQYFGPGTRLLVL.

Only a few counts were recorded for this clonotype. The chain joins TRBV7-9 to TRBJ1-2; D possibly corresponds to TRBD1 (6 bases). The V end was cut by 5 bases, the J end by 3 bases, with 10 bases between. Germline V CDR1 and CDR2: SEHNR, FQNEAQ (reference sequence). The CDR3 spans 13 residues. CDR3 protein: CASSTGSHYGYTF. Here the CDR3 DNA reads TGTGCCAGCAGCACAGGGTCTCACTATGGCTACACCTTC.

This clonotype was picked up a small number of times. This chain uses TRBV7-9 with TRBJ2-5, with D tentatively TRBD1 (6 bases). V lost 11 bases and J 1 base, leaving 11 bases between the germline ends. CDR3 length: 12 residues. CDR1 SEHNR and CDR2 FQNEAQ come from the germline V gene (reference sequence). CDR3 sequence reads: CAGETGQETQYF. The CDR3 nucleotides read TGTGCCGGAGAGACAGGCCAAGAGACCCAGTACTTC.

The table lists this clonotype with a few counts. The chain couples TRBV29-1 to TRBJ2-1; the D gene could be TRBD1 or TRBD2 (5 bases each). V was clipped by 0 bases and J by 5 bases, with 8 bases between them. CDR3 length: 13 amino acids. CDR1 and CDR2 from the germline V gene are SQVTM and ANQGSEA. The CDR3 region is CSVEDGDHNEQFF. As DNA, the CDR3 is TGCAGCGTTGAAGATGGGGACCACAATGAGCAGTTCTTC.

In DNA, the CDR3 is TGCAGCGTTTTGACTAGCGGGAAAACAGATACGCAGTATTTT. It specifies CSVLTSGKTDTQYF. This sequence joins TRBV29-1 and TRBJ2-3; 11 bases are a match to TRBD2. Germline CDR1 reads SQVTM; CDR2 reads ANQGSEA. V was clipped by 5 bases and J by 3 bases; unmatched bases: 4. This CDR3 contains 14 residues.

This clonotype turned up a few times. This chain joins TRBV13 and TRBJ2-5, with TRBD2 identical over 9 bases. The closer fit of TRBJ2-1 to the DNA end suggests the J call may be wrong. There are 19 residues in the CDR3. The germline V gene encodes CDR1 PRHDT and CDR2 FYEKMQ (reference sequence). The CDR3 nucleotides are TGTGCCAGCAGCAGCCAACCGGGACTAGCTTCCGCTGGCTACAATGAGCAGTTCTTC. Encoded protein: CASSSQPGLASAGYNEQFF.